The present TCR beta chain was sequenced within a study of blood T cell repertoires in COVID-19 (TCRdb year 2020). Notes on the research overall: Samples covering the acute and convalescent phases of COVID-19 were provided by collaborators in the United States, Italy and Spain. HLA class I and class II types, where available, came from metadata supplied by the sample provider rather than from assay-based typing. The sample metadata nearly always contained a de-identified subject ID, COVID-19 status, age in years and sex. The dataset comprised deeply sampled blood TCRbeta repertoires from subjects exposed to, actively infected with, or recovered from COVID-19. The prospective study material was composed of cDNA or gDNA derived from T cells, B-cell-depleted T cells, or PBMCs. Samples were obtained from the ongoing ImmuneRACE study (first 160 participants) and from approximately 1,200 subjects provided by 6 global collaborators. A freely available public database, intended as a resource for researchers studying the immune response to SARS-CoV-2, is where the repertoires were released.

Taken from the germline V gene, the CDR1 and CDR2 loops are MNHEY and SVGAGI. V is pared back by 6 bases and J by 3 bases, with 14 bases lying between the germline termini. The cysteine opens and the phenylalanine closes a CDR3 of 15 amino acids. The only DNA kept is the CDR3, 45 bases in frame from the first base. Overall study outcomes, separate from this receptor: How much clinical and demographic metadata was included differed by source and by participant, and the metadata was provided uncurated.

Whole blood was collected in K2EDTA tubes by collaborating institutions according to the institutions' own protocols. For TCRbeta analysis, collaborator samples were shipped as frozen whole blood, as isolated PBMCs, or as DNA extracted from either sample type. The immunoSEQ Assay, a bias-controlled multiplex PCR, was used to amplify TCRbeta CDR3 regions from genomic DNA. For the original study's pipeline: Nucleated cell counts per sample were estimated from amplification of reference gene primers within the assay. To quantify the absolute abundance of each unique TCRbeta CDR3 rearrangement, sequence reads were collapsed and filtered. For each sample, productive Simpson clonality was calculated as the square root of Simpson's diversity index over productive rearrangements. TCRdb retrieved this table from immuneACCESS and kept in-frame rearrangements only. Not all clones are present; in checked studies, unresolved V genes account for under half, and no reason is known for the remainder. The V and J calls and the clone size are those of that table, but D and trimming were determined from the DNA. Within this sample are some 70,000 clones, with roughly 80% of them counted one time only. Jointly, the top ten make up approximately 9.3% of the sample.

With respect to this clone: What this receptor recognizes is not known. Base quality data are lacking; no much larger clone is found one base away.

The chain links TRBV6-5 with TRBJ1-4; the D segment cannot be called with confidence. Specimen: peripheral blood. This clonotype was obtained from a woman aged 45-59 years with acute or convalescent COVID-19. The CDR3: CASRVDGASNEKLFF. DNA sequence: TGTGCCAGCAGGGTTGACGGAGCTTCTAATGAAAAACTGTTTTTT.